A selection of T cell receptor beta chains follows, all from one sample in a study of cytomegalovirus exposure and HLA in healthy donors. Profiling relied on immunoSEQ multiplex PCR, and the TCRdb table lists in-frame clones only, not all of them. This sample carries 250,000 to 350,000 clones, roughly 70% of them seen once, and the ten largest clones take approximately 2.5%. What was sequenced was PBMCs. Receptor source: a female donor in good health and CMV-seronegative. Both conserved end residues are part of each CDR3. D genes are given only for firm matches. Size values are once, few and many counts, or a class for expanded clones, and some rows have none.

>TRBV5-1|-|TRBJ2-1|-
CASSTNSQAEQFF
TGCGCCAGCAGCACGAACAGTCAGGCGGAGCAGTTCTTC
>TRBV6-4|TRBD2|TRBJ2-1|-
CASSDGSGGSSYNEQFF
TGTGCCAGCAGTGACGGGAGCGGGGGGAGCTCCTACAATGAGCAGTTCTTC
>TRBV7-9|-|TRBJ2-7|once
CSSSWVQLDEQYF
TGTTCCAGCAGCTGGGTACAGCTCGACGAGCAGTACTTC
>TRBV19|-|TRBJ2-7|-
CASSPQGYANEQYF
TGTGCCAGTAGTCCCCAGGGGTACGCCAACGAGCAATACTTC
>TRBV7-2|-|TRBJ2-1|-
CASSFRTHYNEQFF
TGTGCCAGCAGCTTCCGGACTCACTACAATGAGCAGTTCTTC
>TRBV11-2|TRBD2|TRBJ2-7|-
CASSLDSTSGGYEQYF
TGTGCCAGCAGCTTAGATTCGACTAGCGGGGGTTACGAGCAGTACTTC
>TRBV7-2|-|TRBJ2-7|few
CASSLGGDFRRYF
TGTGCCAGCAGTCTAGGGGGGGACTTTCGTCGGTACTTC
>TRBV4-1|TRBD2|TRBJ2-1|-
CASSQGPSGTQGEQFF
TGCGCCAGCAGCCAAGGACCTAGCGGAACCCAAGGTGAGCAGTTCTTC
>TRBV4-2|-|TRBJ1-5|-
CASSGGGRMGNQPQHF
TGTGCCAGCAGCGGGGGGGGTCGCATGGGCAATCAGCCCCAGCATTTT
>TRBV7-8|TRBD1|TRBJ2-7|-
CASSLDRVSYEQYF
TGTGCCAGCAGCCTCGACAGGGTCTCCTACGAGCAGTACTTC
>TRBV2|TRBD2|TRBJ2-3|-
CASGLAGVADTQYF
TGTGCCAGCGGGTTAGCGGGAGTAGCAGATACGCAGTATTTT
>TRBV25-1|-|TRBJ2-1|-
CASNIGQSGNEQFF
TGTGCCAGCAATATCGGACAGTCCGGGAATGAGCAGTTCTTC
>TRBV4-1|TRBD1|TRBJ2-7|-
CASSQEALAGQGKYEQYF
TGCGCCAGCAGCCAAGAAGCTCTAGCTGGACAGGGAAAGTACGAGCAGTACTTC
>TRBV7-9|-|TRBJ2-1|-
CASSFSRQGGSNEQFF
TGTGCCAGCAGCTTCTCTCGACAGGGAGGATCCAATGAGCAGTTCTTC
>TRBV27|TRBD1|TRBJ2-7|once
CASSFQRTGYGYEQYF
TGTGCCAGCAGTTTTCAAAGGACAGGGTATGGCTACGAGCAGTACTTC
>TRBV5-3|TRBD2|TRBJ2-2|-
CARMWPIKKTSGSGNGELFF
TGTGCCAGAATGTGGCCAATAAAAAAAACTAGCGGGAGCGGTAACGGGGAGCTGTTTTTT
>TRBV5-1|TRBD2|TRBJ2-1|-
CASAFATSGYNEQFF
TGCGCCAGCGCTTTCGCGACTAGCGGGTACAATGAGCAGTTCTTC
>TRBV6-6|-|TRBJ2-3|-
CASSYSTALFTDTQYF
TGTGCCAGCAGTTACTCGACAGCCTTATTCACAGATACGCAGTATTTT
>TRBV4-1|TRBD1|TRBJ1-2|-
CASSQPGQGAYGYTF
TGCGCCAGCAGCCAACCGGGACAGGGTGCTTATGGCTACACCTTC
>TRBV5-8|TRBD2|TRBJ2-3|once
CASSLAATSGSPDTQYF
TGTGCCAGCAGCTTGGCCGCGACTAGCGGGAGCCCAGATACGCAGTATTTT
>TRBV19|TRBD2|TRBJ2-7|-
CACYRGGEQYF
TGTGCCTGCTACCGGGGGGGAGAGCAGTACTTC
>TRBV27|-|TRBJ2-7|once
CASSRELEAYEQYF
TGTGCCAGCAGCCGGGAGCTAGAGGCCTACGAGCAGTACTTC
>TRBV5-1|TRBD1|TRBJ2-7|-
CASSLDRGYEQYF
TGCGCCAGCAGCTTAGACAGGGGCTACGAGCAGTACTTC
>TRBV6-1|-|TRBJ1-5|-
CASKVRDYSNQPQHF
TGTGCCAGCAAGGTGAGGGATTATAGCAATCAGCCCCAGCATTTT
>TRBV5-1|TRBD2|TRBJ2-1|-
CASSLGQLAGINNEQFF
TGCGCCAGCAGCTTGGGCCAACTAGCGGGAATAAACAATGAGCAGTTCTTC
>TRBV2|-|TRBJ1-5|-
CASSEAGPGNQPQHF
TGTGCCAGCAGTGAAGCGGGTCCCGGGAATCAGCCCCAGCATTTT
>TRBV6-5|-|TRBJ1-5|-
CASSSQGYQPQHF
TGTGCCAGCAGTTCACAGGGCTATCAGCCCCAGCATTTT
>TRBV7-9|-|TRBJ2-1|-
CSSSPPFGSSYNEQFF
TGTTCCAGCAGCCCCCCATTCGGGAGCTCCTACAATGAGCAGTTCTTC
>TRBV18|TRBD2|TRBJ2-1|-
CASSPPGRREDEQFF
TGTGCCAGCTCACCACCGGGTCGGCGGGAGGATGAGCAGTTCTTC
>TRBV9|-|TRBJ1-6|-
CASSSGDYNSPLHF
TGTGCCAGCTCCTCAGGGGACTATAATTCACCCCTCCACTTT
>TRBV6-5|-|TRBJ1-1|-
CASSRGANTEAFF
TGTGCCAGCAGTAGAGGCGCGAACACTGAAGCTTTCTTT
>TRBV7-2|-|TRBJ2-7|-
CASSPSSGPYEQYF
TGTGCCAGCAGTCCGAGTAGCGGACCCTACGAGCAGTACTTC
>TRBV11-2|TRBD2|TRBJ2-7|-
CASSSWTSGSLEQYF
TGTGCCAGCAGCTCGTGGACTAGCGGGAGCCTCGAGCAGTACTTC
>TRBV18|-|TRBJ1-4|-
CASSPSSGLENEKLFF
TGTGCCAGCTCACCTTCTTCGGGACTTGAAAATGAAAAACTGTTTTTT
>TRBV7-2|TRBD1|TRBJ1-1|-
CASSLGGQVNTEAFF
TGTGCCAGCAGCTTAGGGGGACAGGTGAACACTGAAGCTTTCTTT
>TRBV7-2|TRBD1|TRBJ1-4|-
CASSLDRGHEKLFF
TGTGCCAGCAGCCTCGACAGGGGCCATGAAAAACTGTTTTTT
>TRBV6-5|-|TRBJ2-7|once
CASSATSFEQYF
TGTGCCAGCAGTGCTACTAGTTTCGAGCAGTACTTC
>TRBV27|-|TRBJ2-5|-
CASSSIDGRQETQYF
TGTGCCAGCAGTTCCATTGATGGGAGACAAGAGACCCAGTACTTC
>TRBV7-9|-|TRBJ1-4|-
CSSSLGGEGDEKLFF
TGTTCCAGCAGCTTAGGGGGAGAGGGAGATGAAAAACTGTTTTTT
>TRBV5-6|TRBD1|TRBJ2-7|few
CASTPGRGREQYF
TGTGCCAGCACCCCTGGTAGGGGGCGAGAGCAGTACTTC
>TRBV15|TRBD1|TRBJ2-3|-
CATSQGPGGYTDTQYF
TGTGCCACCAGCCAAGGACCAGGGGGTTACACAGATACGCAGTATTTT
>TRBV1|-|TRBJ2-7|-
CTSSQERGGLGTYEQYF
TGCACCAGCAGCCAAGAGAGGGGGGGACTAGGAACTTACGAGCAGTACTTC
>TRBV5-4|-|TRBJ1-1|few
CASSLAGVYTEAFF
TGTGCCAGCAGCTTGGCAGGGGTGTACACTGAAGCTTTCTTT
>TRBV18|-|TRBJ1-1|-
CASSGSGGNTEAFF
TGTGCCAGCTCCGGGAGTGGAGGGAACACTGAAGCTTTCTTT
>TRBV7-8|TRBD1|TRBJ1-5|few
CASSQDRGLSNQPQHF
TGTGCCAGCAGCCAGGACAGGGGGCTCAGCAATCAGCCCCAGCATTTT
>TRBV5-1|-|TRBJ2-2|-
CASSWETSYTGELFF
TGCGCCAGCAGCTGGGAGACTAGTTACACCGGGGAGCTGTTTTTT
>TRBV18|-|TRBJ2-1|-
CASSPPSNEQFF
TGTGCCAGCTCACCACCGAGTAATGAGCAGTTCTTC
>TRBV27|-|TRBJ2-2|-
CASSAPGLNTGELFF
TGTGCCAGCAGTGCCCCAGGGCTCAACACCGGGGAGCTGTTTTTT
>TRBV28|TRBD2|TRBJ2-1|-
CASRRTSSMTDEQFF
TGTGCCAGCAGGCGGACTAGCAGTATGACGGATGAGCAGTTCTTC
>TRBV28|-|TRBJ1-5|-
CASSFLPGREPQHF
TGTGCCAGCAGTTTTCTGCCAGGGAGGGAGCCCCAGCATTTT
>TRBV6-5|-|TRBJ2-1|-
CASSSLARAGNEQFF
TGTGCCAGCAGTTCCCTAGCGAGGGCGGGGAATGAGCAGTTCTTC
>TRBV7-9|-|TRBJ1-1|-
CASSSTGSTEAFF
TGTGCCAGCAGCTCCACAGGGTCCACTGAAGCTTTCTTT
>TRBV29-1|TRBD1|TRBJ2-5|-
CSASGQINWETQYF
TGCAGCGCGTCGGGACAGATAAACTGGGAGACCCAGTACTTC
>TRBV5-1|TRBD2|TRBJ2-1|-
CASSLAATSYDNEQFF
TGCGCCAGCAGCTTGGCAGCGACTAGCTACGACAATGAGCAGTTCTTC
>TRBV27|TRBD2|TRBJ2-1|-
CASSLLMGTRQFF
TGTGCCAGCAGTTTATTAATGGGGACTAGACAGTTCTTC
>TRBV6-5|-|TRBJ2-3|-
CASSKTRGPDTQYF
TGTGCCAGCAGTAAGACTAGGGGGCCAGATACGCAGTATTTT